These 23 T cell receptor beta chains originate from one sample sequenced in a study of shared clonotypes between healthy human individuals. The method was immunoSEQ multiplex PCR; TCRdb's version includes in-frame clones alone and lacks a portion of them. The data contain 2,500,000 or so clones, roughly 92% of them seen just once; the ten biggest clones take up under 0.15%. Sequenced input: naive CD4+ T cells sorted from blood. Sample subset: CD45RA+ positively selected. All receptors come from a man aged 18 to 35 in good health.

Written as DNA, the CDR3 is TGCGCCAGCAGCTACCGGGCGGGTAGCACAGATACGCAGTATTTT. This gives the protein CASSYRAGSTDTQYF. This rearrangement joins TRBV5-1 to TRBJ2-3; D is possibly TRBD2 (5 bases). The CDR3 runs 15 residues. Germline V lookup: CDR1 SGHRS, CDR2 YFSETQ. The V and J ends lost 3 bases and 0 bases respectively, with 11 bases between them.

The CDR3 DNA is TGTGCCAGCAGCTTGACGGCAAATTGGGGGGAGCTGTTTTTT. This gives the protein CASSLTANWGELFF. The V call is TRBV5-4, the J call TRBJ2-2; D is uncertain. This CDR3 is 14 amino acids long. Germline assignment: CDR1 SGHNT and CDR2 YYREEE (reference sequence). The V end was cut by 1 base, the J end by 8 bases, with 12 bases between. Full variable domain (outside the CDR3, taken from reference TRBV5-4 and TRBJ2-2): ETGVTQSPTHLIKTRGQQVTLRCSSQSGHNTVSWYQQALGQGPQFIFQYYREEENGRGNFPPRFSGLQFPNYSSELNVNALELDDSALYLCASSLTANWGELFFGEGSRLTVL.

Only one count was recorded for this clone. The CDR3 DNA sequence: TGTGCCAGCAGCCGGGGACTAGCGGGAGCCGGGGAGCAGTACTTC. It yields the protein CASSRGLAGAGEQYF. This chain joins TRBV5-4 and TRBJ2-7; the match to TRBD2 covers 14 bases. This CDR3 has 15 residues. Germline V gene lookup returns CDR1 SGHNT and CDR2 YYREEE (reference sequence). V was clipped by 4 bases and J by 7 bases; unmatched bases: 7.

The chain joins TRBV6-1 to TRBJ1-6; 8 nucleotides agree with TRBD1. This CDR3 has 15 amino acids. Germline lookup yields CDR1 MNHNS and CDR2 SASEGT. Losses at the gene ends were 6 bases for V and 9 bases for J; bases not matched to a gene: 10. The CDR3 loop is CASRSDRGAGSPLHF. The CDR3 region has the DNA TGTGCCAGCAGATCCGACAGGGGAGCGGGTTCACCCCTCCACTTT.

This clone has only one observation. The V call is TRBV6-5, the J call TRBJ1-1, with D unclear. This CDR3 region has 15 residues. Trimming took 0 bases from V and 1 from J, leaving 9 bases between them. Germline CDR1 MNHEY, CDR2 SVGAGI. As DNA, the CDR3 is TGTGCCAGCAGTTACTCGGGCAGCTCGAACACTGAAGCTTTCTTT. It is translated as CASSYSGSSNTEAFF.

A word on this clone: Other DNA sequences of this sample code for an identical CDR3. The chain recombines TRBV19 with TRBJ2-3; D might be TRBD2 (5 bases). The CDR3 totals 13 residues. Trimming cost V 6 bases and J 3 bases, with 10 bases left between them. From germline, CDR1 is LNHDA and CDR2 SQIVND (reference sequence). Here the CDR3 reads CASSPTSTDTQYF. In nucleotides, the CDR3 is TGTGCCAGTAGCCCTACTAGTACAGATACGCAGTATTTT. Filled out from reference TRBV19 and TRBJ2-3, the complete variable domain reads DGGITQSPKYLFRKEGQNVTLSCEQNLNHDAMYWYRQDPGQGLRLIYYSQIVNDFQKGDIAEGYSVSREKKESFPLTVTSAQKNPTAFYLCASSPTSTDTQYFGPGTRLTVL.

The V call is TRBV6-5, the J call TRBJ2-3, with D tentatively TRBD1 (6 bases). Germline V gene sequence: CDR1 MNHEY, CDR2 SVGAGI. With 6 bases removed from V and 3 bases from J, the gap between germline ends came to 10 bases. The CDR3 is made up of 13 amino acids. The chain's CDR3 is CASRGARTDTQYF. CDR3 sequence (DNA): TGTGCCAGCAGGGGGGCCCGGACAGATACGCAGTATTTT.

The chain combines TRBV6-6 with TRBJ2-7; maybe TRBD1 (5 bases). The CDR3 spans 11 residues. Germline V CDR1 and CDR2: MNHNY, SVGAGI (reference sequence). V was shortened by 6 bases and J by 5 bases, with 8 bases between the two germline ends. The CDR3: CASRGLNEQYF. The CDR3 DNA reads TGTGCCAGCAGGGGGCTGAACGAGCAGTACTTC.

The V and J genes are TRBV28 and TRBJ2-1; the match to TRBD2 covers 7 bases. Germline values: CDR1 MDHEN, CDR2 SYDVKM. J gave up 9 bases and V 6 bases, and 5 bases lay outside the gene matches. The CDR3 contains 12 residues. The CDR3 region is CASSLLASEQFF. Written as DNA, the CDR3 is TGTGCCAGCAGCTTACTAGCGTCTGAGCAGTTCTTC.

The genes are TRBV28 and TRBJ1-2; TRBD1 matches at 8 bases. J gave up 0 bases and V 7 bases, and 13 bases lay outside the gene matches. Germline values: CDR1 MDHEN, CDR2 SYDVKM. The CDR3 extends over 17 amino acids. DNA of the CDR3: TGTGCCAGCACCGTGACAGGGGCCCCCACCCCTAACTATGGCTACACCTTC. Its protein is CASTVTGAPTPNYGYTF.

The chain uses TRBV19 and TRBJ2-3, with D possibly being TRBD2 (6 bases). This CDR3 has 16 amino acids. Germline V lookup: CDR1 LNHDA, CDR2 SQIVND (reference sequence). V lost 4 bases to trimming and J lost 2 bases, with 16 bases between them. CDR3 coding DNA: TGTGCCAGTAGTACCCCTCCGGGACTCCACACAGATACGCAGTATTTT. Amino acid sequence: CASSTPPGLHTDTQYF.

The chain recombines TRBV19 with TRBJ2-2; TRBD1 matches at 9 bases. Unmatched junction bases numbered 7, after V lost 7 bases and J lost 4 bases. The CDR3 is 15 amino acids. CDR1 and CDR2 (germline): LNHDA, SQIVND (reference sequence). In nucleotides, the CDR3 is TGTGCCAGTATCGGGACAGGGCGTGTCACCGGGGAGCTGTTTTTT. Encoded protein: CASIGTGRVTGELFF.

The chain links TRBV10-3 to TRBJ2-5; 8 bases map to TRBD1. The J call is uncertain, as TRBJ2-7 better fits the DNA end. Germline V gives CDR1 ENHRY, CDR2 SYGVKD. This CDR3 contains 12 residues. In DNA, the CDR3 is TGTGCCACCCGGACAGGGCCCTACGAGCAGTACTTC. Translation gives CATRTGPYEQYF.

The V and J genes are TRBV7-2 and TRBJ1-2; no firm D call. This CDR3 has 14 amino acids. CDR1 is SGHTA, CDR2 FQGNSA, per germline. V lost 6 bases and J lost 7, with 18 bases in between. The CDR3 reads CASRLTNTEVGYTF. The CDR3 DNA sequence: TGTGCCAGCAGATTAACTAACACGGAGGTTGGCTACACCTTC.

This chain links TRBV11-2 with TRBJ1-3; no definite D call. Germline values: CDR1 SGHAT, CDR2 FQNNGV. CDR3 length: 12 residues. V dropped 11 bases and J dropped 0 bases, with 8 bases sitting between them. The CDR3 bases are TGTGCCGGAGATCTCTCTGGAAACACCATATATTTT. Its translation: CAGDLSGNTIYF.

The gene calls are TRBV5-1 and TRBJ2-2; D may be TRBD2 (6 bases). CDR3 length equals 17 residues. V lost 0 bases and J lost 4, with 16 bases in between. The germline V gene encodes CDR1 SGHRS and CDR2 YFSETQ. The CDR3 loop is CASSLGGGRQVTGELFF. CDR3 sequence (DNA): TGCGCCAGCAGCTTGGGAGGAGGGCGACAAGTCACCGGGGAGCTGTTTTTT.

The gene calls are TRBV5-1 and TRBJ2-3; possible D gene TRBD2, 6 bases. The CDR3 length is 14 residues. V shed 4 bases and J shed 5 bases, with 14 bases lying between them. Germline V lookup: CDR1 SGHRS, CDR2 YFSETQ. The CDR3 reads CASSEGLGGDTQYF. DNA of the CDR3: TGCGCCAGCAGCGAGGGACTTGGGGGAGATACGCAGTATTTT.

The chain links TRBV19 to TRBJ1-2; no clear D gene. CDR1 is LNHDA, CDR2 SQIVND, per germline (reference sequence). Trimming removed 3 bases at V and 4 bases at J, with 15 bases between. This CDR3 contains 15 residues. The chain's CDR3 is CASSMVRRQSYGYTF. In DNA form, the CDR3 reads TGTGCCAGTAGTATGGTGAGACGGCAGTCCTATGGCTACACCTTC.

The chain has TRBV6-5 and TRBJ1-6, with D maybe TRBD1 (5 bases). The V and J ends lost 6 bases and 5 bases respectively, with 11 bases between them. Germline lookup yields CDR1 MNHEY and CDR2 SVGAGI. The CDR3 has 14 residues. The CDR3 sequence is CASRGDRHNSPLHF. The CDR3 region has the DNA TGTGCCAGCAGGGGGGATCGGCATAATTCACCCCTCCACTTT.

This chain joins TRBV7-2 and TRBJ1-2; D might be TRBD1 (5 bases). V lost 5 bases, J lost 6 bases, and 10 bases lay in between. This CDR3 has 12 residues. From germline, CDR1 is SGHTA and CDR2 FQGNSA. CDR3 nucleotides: TGTGCCAGCAGCCTGTTGGGGGATGGCTACACCTTC. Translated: CASSLLGDGYTF.

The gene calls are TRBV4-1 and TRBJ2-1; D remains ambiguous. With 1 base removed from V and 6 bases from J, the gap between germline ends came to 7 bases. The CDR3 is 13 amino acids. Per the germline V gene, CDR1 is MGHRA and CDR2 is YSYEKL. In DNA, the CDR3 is TGCGCCAGCAGCCAAGTCTCTATCAATGAGCAGTTCTTC. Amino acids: CASSQVSINEQFF.

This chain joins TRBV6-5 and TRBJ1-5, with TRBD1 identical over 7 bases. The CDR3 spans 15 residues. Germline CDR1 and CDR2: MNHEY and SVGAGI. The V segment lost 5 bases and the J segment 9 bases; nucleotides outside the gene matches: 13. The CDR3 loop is CASSQPKTGLGPQHF. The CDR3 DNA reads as TGTGCCAGCAGTCAACCGAAGACAGGGCTCGGGCCCCAGCATTTT.

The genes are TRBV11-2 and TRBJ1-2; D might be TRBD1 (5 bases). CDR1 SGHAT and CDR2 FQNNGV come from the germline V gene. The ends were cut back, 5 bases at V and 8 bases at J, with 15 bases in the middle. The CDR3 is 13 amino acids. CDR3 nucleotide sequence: TGTGCCAGCAGCCTAGGGACGTCAGGCGGCTACACCTTC. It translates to CASSLGTSGGYTF.